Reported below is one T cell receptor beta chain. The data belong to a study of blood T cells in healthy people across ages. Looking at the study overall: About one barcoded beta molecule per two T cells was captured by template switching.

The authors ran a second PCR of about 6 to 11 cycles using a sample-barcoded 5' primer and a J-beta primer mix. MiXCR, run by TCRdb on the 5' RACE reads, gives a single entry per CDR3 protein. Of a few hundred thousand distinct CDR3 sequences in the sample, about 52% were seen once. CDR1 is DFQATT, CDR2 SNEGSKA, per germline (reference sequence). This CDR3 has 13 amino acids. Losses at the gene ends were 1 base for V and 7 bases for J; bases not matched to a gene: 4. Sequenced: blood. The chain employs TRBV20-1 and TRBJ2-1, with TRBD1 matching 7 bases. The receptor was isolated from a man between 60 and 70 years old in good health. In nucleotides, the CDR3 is TGCAGTGCTAGAGGACAGGGTTGGAATGAGCAGTTCTTC. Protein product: CSARGQGWNEQFF.